The T cell receptor (beta chain) under discussion was sequenced for a study of cytomegalovirus exposure and HLA in healthy donors. Between the trimmed V and J ends, which lost 5 bases and 3 bases, there was a span of 8 bases. CDR1 and CDR2 from the germline V gene are MNHEY and SVGAGI. CDR3 length: 13 amino acids. Primers: 60 Vbeta forward and 13 Jbeta reverse. This table comes from immunoSEQ multiplex PCR, and its TCRdb copy is limited to in-frame clones, with some not included. Of some 120,000 clones detected, 81% appear once; the ten largest clones hold under 4%. This receptor was taken from a woman in her twenties or thirties in good health and CMV-seronegative. The sample taken for sequencing was PBMCs. The rearrangement uses TRBV6-5 and TRBJ2-1, with a weak D call TRBD2 (5 bases). CDR3 DNA sequence: TGTGCCAGCAGTGAAGGAGGCTACAATGAGCAGTTCTTC. Protein: CASSEGGYNEQFF.